This record looks at one T cell receptor (beta chain) sequence and its context. The repertoire was sequenced with immunoSEQ multiplex PCR; TCRdb's copy has only in-frame clones and lacks some. The sample has approximately 120,000 clones, less than 95% seen once. The germline V and J ends were trimmed by 7 bases and 3 bases, with 7 bases remaining between them. CDR1 and CDR2 (germline): MDHEN, SYDVKM. The CDR3 is 12 amino acids. The sample originates from a study of control samples from healthy donors and cancer patients. The source of this sequence is a human donor in good health. The donor label of this sample is uncertain. The rearrangement links TRBV28 to TRBJ1-3; D not resolved. Specimen: blood. The CDR3 is CASIRDGNTIYF. CDR3 in DNA: TGTGCCAGCATTAGGGATGGAAACACCATATATTTT.